This T cell receptor beta chain came from a study of blood T cells in healthy people across ages. Germline CDR1 and CDR2: SQVTM and ANQGSEA. The CDR3 sequence is 14 residues long. The V and J ends lost 0 bases and 5 bases respectively, with 13 bases between them. Next came a second PCR, run for about 7 to 12 cycles, which used a sample-barcoded 5' primer along with a J-beta primer mix. Each CDR3 protein is one row after TCRdb ran MiXCR on the 5' RACE reads. The repertoire holds hundreds of thousands of distinct CDR3 sequences, with 40% to 45% as singletons. The TCR sequence derives from a man older than 75 in good health. Sequenced sample: blood. V is TRBV29-1 and J is TRBJ2-5, with D uncertain. CDR3 DNA: TGCAGCGTTGAAGAAGGCAGCTTGTCTGAGACCCAGTACTTC. Its translation is CSVEEGSLSETQYF.